The source of this T cell receptor beta chain is a study of cytomegalovirus exposure and HLA in healthy donors. About the research overall: Findings of an earlier analysis included around 120 million unique TCR beta sequences from about 180 million T cells. Study-wide results and caveats: Across donors, presence/absence analyses took sequencing depth to be roughly uniform. Rarity held for most TCR sequences, but there were some public TCRs that occurred in many donors. Likely technical artifact: a cluster of highly shared sequence variants.

13 Jbeta primers and 60 Vbeta primers were used for the PCR. Assay used: immunoSEQ multiplex PCR; TCRdb lists only in-frame clones, some missing. The sample contains about 110,000 clones, around 70% of which appear only once. In regard to this clone: Its antigen is unknown.

CDR3 length: 17 amino acids. V lost 4 bases to trimming and J lost 3 bases; unmatched junction nucleotides: 12. Germline CDR1 reads MGHRA; CDR2 reads YSYEKL. The rearrangement uses TRBV4-1 and TRBJ1-5; 7 bases line up with TRBD1. The receptor comes from a man between 25 and 39 years old in good health and CMV-seropositive. Sequencing was carried out using PBMCs. CDR3: CASSRSALRGPNQPQHF. The CDR3 bases are TGCGCCAGCAGCCGCTCGGCCCTAAGGGGGCCCAATCAGCCCCAGCATTTT.